This T cell receptor (beta chain) was sequenced during a study of CXCR3-negative and CXCR3-positive naive CD8 T cells (dated by TCRdb to 2018 to 2020). With respect to the entire study: About 150 million TRB reads were obtained in total, roughly 1.5 +/- 0.3 million reads per library. The diversity and physicochemical repertoire analyses included approximately ten donors pooled from two independent experiments. TRBV-TRBJ cluster analysis included naive subsets from several donors and memory cells from 3 donors. Summary of the overall study and its limitations: Both naive subsets had comparably high repertoire diversity, while memory CD8+ T cells had much lower repertoire diversity. Similar TRBV-TRBJ usage was shown by naive CXCR3-negative and CXCR3-positive cells from the same donor, whereas distinct patterns were shown by memory cells. Because CXCR3 expression was partially decreased after cryopreservation, freshly isolated PBMCs were used for most assays. TRB CDR3s from CXCR3-positive naive cells showed higher hydrophobicity (lower Kidera factor 4), lower energy, and higher strength and volume indices than CXCR3-negative naive cells. Because surface CD5, which has been linked to self-reactivity in mice, was comparable between naive subsets, TCR interaction strength was also inferred from TRB CDR3 physicochemical properties.

TCRdb shows the sequencer as NextSeq 550. The Human TCR Profiling Kit (MiLaboratory) was used to make UMI-labeled 5' RACE TRB cDNA libraries. cDNA synthesis used the entire amount of extracted RNA, and PCR amplification then used the entire amount of cDNA produced. Libraries were prepared in parallel using an identical number of PCR cycles. Per the authors' processing: With a minimum of two reads required per UMI, MIGEC and MiXCR pulled out about 52,000 +/- 9,100 unique UMI-labeled TRB cDNA molecules from each library. Each library averaged about 40,000 +/- 10,000 functional in-frame TRB CDR3 nucleotide clonotypes without stop codons. After downsampling to 5000 UMI-labeled TRB molecules per sample, diversity metrics such as normalized Shannon-Wiener and Chao1 were calculated in VDJtools. For the central five CDR3 residues, VDJtools calculated physicochemical properties weighted by clonotype size, namely interaction energy, strength, volume and Kidera factor 4. Based on TCRdb reprocessing of the reads, there is one entry per CDR3 protein sequence, and DNA is missing. The V and J calls and clone size come from TCRdb's table, not from the authors' own analysis. The sample's clone listing holds under 150,000 distinct CDR3 sequences. The leading ten clones occupy about 0.27% of the sample.

Each CD8+ T cell subset was flow-sorted in triplicate, with roughly 310,000 cells per subset placed directly into RLT lysis buffer. Naive CD8+ T cells were defined stringently as CD45RO-CCR7+CD27+CD95- to exclude memory contaminants. Standard density gradient centrifugation was used to isolate peripheral blood mononuclear cells from buffy coats. A FACSAria III was used to flow-sort naive CD8+ T cells into CXCR3-negative and CXCR3-positive populations. Total RNA was extracted from sorted cells with an RNeasy Mini Kit. In the case of this clonotype: No antigen is known for it.

Material for sequencing was naive CXCR3+ CD8+ T cells from blood. What this sample's cell subset or site label stands for: CD45RO-CCR7+CD27+CD95- naive CD8+ T cells expressing CXCR3 (TNR3+). The receptor's source is a human donor in good health. Some clones in this sample may be carry-over from other donors' samples.

This receptor carries the CDR3 CSVVGTSGASYEQYF. The rearranged chain carries TRBV29-1 and TRBJ2-7; TCRdb lists TRBD2, though no DNA is available to test this call. The CDR3 covers 15 residues, taking in both the cysteine and the phenylalanine. The coding DNA is unavailable. For CDR1 and CDR2, the germline V gene lists SQVTM and ANQGSEA.